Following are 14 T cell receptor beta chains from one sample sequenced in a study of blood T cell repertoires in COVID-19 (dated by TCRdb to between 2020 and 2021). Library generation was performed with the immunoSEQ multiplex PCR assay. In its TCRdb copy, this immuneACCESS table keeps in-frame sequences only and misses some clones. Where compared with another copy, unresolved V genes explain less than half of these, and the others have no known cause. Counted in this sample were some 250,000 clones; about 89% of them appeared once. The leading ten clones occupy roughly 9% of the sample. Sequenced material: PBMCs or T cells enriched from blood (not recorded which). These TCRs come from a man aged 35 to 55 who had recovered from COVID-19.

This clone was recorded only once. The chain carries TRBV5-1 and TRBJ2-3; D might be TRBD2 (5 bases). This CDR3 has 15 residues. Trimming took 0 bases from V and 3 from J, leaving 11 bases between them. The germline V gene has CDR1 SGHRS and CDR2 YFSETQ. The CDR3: CASSLVAGSTDTQYF. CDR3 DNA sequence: TGCGCCAGCAGCTTGGTTGCGGGTAGTACAGATACGCAGTATTTT.

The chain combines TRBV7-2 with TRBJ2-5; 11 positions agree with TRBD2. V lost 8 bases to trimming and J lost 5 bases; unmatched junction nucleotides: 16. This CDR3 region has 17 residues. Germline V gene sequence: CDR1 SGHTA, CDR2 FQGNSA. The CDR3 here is CASGVTSGIDLSETQYF. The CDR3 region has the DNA TGTGCCAGCGGGGTGACTAGCGGGATCGACCTGAGTGAGACCCAGTACTTC.

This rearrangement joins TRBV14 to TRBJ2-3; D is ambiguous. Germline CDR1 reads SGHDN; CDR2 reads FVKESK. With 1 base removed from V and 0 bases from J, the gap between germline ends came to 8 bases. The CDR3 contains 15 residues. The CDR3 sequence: CASSQGSTSTDTQYF. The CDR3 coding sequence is TGTGCCAGCAGCCAAGGGTCTACTAGCACAGATACGCAGTATTTT. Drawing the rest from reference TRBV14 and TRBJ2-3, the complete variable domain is EAGVTQFPSHSVIEKGQTVTLRCDPISGHDNLYWYRRVMGKEIKFLLHFVKESKQDESGMPNNRFLAERTGGTYSTLKVQPAELEDSGVYFCASSQGSTSTDTQYFGPGTRLTVL.

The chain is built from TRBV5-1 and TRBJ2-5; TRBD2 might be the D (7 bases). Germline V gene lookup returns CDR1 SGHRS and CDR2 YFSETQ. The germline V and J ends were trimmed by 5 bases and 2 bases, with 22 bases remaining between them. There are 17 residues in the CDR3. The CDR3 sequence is CASSWGGGQTYQETQYF. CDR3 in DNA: TGCGCCAGCAGTTGGGGAGGGGGACAAACCTATCAAGAGACCCAGTACTTC.

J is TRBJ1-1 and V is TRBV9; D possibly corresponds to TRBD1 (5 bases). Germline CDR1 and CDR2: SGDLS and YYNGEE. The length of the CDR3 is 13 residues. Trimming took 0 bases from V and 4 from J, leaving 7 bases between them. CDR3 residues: CASSVAGRTEAFF. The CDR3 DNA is TGTGCCAGCAGCGTAGCAGGGCGCACTGAAGCTTTCTTT.

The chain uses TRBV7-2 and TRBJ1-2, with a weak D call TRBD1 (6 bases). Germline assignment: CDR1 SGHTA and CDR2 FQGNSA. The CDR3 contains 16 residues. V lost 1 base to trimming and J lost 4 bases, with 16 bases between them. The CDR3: CASSLVAGAATYGYTF. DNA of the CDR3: TGTGCCAGCAGCTTAGTAGCAGGGGCAGCTACCTATGGCTACACCTTC.

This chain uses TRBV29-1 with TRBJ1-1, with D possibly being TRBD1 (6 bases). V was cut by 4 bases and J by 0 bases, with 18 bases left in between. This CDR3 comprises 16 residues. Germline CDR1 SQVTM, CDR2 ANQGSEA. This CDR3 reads CSVGGTHKTMNTEAFF. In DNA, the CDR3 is TGCAGCGTTGGGGGGACACATAAAACTATGAACACTGAAGCTTTCTTT.

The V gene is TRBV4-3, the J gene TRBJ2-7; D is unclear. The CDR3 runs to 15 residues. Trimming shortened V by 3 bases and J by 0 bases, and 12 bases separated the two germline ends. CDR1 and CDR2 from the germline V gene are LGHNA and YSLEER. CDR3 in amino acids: CASSHTLDPSYEQYF. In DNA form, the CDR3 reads TGCGCCAGCAGCCATACGTTAGATCCCTCCTACGAGCAGTACTTC.

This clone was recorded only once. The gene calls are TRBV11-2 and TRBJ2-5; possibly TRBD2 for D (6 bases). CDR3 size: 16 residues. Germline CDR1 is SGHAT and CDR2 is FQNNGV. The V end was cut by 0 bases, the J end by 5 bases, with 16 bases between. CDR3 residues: CASSLEPRRAGETQYF. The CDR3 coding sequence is TGTGCCAGCAGCTTAGAACCACGCCGGGCGGGGGAGACCCAGTACTTC.

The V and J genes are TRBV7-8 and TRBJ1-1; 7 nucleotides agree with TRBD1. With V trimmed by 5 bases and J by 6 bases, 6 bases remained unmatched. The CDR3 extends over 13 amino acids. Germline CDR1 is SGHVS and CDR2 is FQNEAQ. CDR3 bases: TGTGCCAGCAGCCCCGACAGGGAGGCTGAAGCTTTCTTT. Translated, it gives CASSPDREAEAFF.

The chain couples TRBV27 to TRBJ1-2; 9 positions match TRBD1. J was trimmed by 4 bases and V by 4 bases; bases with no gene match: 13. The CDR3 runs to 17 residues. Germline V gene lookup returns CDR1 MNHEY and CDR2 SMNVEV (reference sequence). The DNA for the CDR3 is TGTGCCAGCAGTTCCGGGACAGGGCGTTGGTGGGCCTATGGCTACACCTTC. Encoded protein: CASSSGTGRWWAYGYTF.

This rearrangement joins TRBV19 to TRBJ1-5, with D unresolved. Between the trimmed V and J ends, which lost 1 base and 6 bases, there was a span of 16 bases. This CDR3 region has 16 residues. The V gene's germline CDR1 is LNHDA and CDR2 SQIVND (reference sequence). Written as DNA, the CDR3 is TGTGCCAGTAGTATAGGGAGTCTCAATGTCGGTCAGCCCCAGCATTTT. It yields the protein CASSIGSLNVGQPQHF.

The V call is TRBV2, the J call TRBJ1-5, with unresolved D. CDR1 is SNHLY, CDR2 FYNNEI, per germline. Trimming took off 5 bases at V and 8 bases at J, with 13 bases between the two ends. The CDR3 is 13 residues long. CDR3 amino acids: CASSSRENEPQHF. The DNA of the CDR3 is TGTGCCAGCAGTTCCCGGGAAAATGAGCCCCAGCATTTT.

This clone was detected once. The CDR3 loop reads CASSELAGLGTANTGELFF. Here the CDR3 DNA reads TGTGCCAGCAGCGAATTAGCGGGGCTCGGGACAGCGAACACCGGGGAGCTGTTTTTT. The chain has TRBV7-6 and TRBJ2-2; a weak D match, TRBD2 (8 bases). Deletions cut 5 bases from V and 0 bases from J, with 22 bases between. The CDR3 extends over 19 amino acids. Germline V gene data show CDR1 as SGHVS and CDR2 as FNYEAQ.